This T cell receptor (beta chain) was profiled in a study of cytomegalovirus exposure and HLA in healthy donors (dated by TCRdb to about 2017). Study-level background: An earlier analysis of approximately 590 of the donors reported roughly 270 Gb of sequence data and 100 million to 130 million unique TCR beta sequences from about 200 million T cells. To study patterns of TCR occurrence, a later analysis re-analyzed previously published TCR beta repertoires from 650 to 750 donors and added high-resolution HLA genotyping. HLA typing included class I and class II loci at four-digit resolution. All discovery cohort repertoires had been generated on a single sequencing platform. Among some 400 genotyped donors of the cohort, an average of around 220,000 unique TCR beta nucleotide sequences was sequenced per donor, of which about 18% were non-productive. High-throughput TCR immunosequencing, statistical association of individual TCRs with disease status, and machine learning were combined to predict cytomegalovirus infection status. Donor age, sex, ethnicity and CMV serostatus were compiled alongside the repertoire data. Using immunosequencing, the study profiled T cell repertoires from approximately 700 subjects and related those repertoires to cytomegalovirus serostatus. An early release that covered more than 550 HLA-typed donors contained about 290 gigabases of sequencing data and 70 million to 100 million unique TCR sequences. In the later analysis, no new phenotypic data were used to find candidate immune exposures; instead, reliance was placed on TCR beta sequences and their occurrence across donors. Roughly 5 DR-DQ haplotypes were handled as single units for association and clustering, since linkage in the cohort was strong. Typing coverage varied by locus: about 629-640 donors for A, B, C, DRB1 and DQB1; around 560 for DQA1; more than 600 for DPA1; about 450 for DPB1. Along with the roughly 670-subject first cohort, a separate validation cohort of around 110 different subjects was used. A later genetic analysis took genome-wide SNP genotypes for about 55% of the 666 donors and used that subset as a discovery cohort. Of the roughly 400 genotyped donors, 80% to 90% were placed in the genetic ancestry cluster associated with self-reported Caucasian donors. The study was designed to test whether signatures of past pathogen exposure could be identified by cataloging public T cell receptors. An earlier analysis of approximately 630 of the donors applied high-throughput TCR beta sequencing to assess whether each TCR beta V gene segment acted as functional or pseudogenic.

Receptor amplification or capture employed the immunoSEQ multiplex PCR assay. The multiplex PCR relied on a mix of 60 forward primers for TCR Vbeta segments and 13 reverse primers for TCR Jbeta segments. Amplification of the CDR3 region of rearranged TCR beta genes was performed with a multiplex PCR assay on genomic DNA. The amplified TCR beta libraries were sequenced on the Illumina HiSeq System as 87-base-pair reads. In the authors' own workflow: Across the 500 to 750 repertoires, a later analysis counted roughly 77 million unique TCR beta chains, 8.5 million to 12 million of which were shared by at least two donors. Raw reads were error-corrected and collapsed into unique sequences with a nearest-neighbor algorithm that merged closely related sequences to remove PCR and sequencing errors. CDR3 sequences were aligned to IMGT reference sequences to assign V, D and J gene segments. For a sequence to be retained, a match of at least six nucleotides to both a V gene segment and a J gene segment was required. A rearrangement counted as productive if the CDR3 had no stop codons and remained in frame with V and J, and every other rearrangement counted as non-productive. CDR3 was defined by IMGT convention, running from the second conserved V-encoded cysteine to the conserved J-encoded phenylalanine. Sequences without an unambiguous match to a single V gene segment were excluded from the earlier analysis of a few hundred of the donors. In an earlier analysis of about 590 of the donors, a V segment was called functional when productive rearrangements were above 56.7%, and segregating when the standard deviation between donors exceeded 5%. A statistical classification framework was developed to diagnose cytomegalovirus status using the catalog of TCR beta chain sequences. In a later analysis, TCR nucleotide sequences were compared against IMGT/GENE-DB human TR gene sequences so that V and J genes could be assigned. The TCRdist pipeline was used in a later analysis to assign CDR3 sequences and most-parsimonious VDJ recombination scenarios. In a later analysis, each TCR beta chain was defined by its CDR3 amino acid sequence together with its V-gene family, and reads lacking a unique V-gene family were excluded. As a way to deal with suspected cross-contamination and a sequencing artifact, a later analysis dropped roughly 600 nucleotide sequences that were highly shared and had low generation probability. A later analysis calculated a clonal expansion index for each public chain from normalized within-repertoire ranks of inferred template counts. In a later analysis, generation probabilities were computed with a VDJ recombination model fitted to out-of-frame rearrangements, and the resulting probabilities were checked against IGoR. A later analysis scored TCR-TCR, TCR-HLA and TCR-CMV co-occurrence with hypergeometric tests, applying a repertoire-size bias correction to TCR pairs. False discovery rates were estimated in a later analysis by permuting HLA or CMV assignments 20 times. In a later analysis, co-occurring TCRs were grouped using DBSCAN, and TCRdist sequence similarity was added for clustering within HLA-allele-positive subsets. Repertoires with fewer than 30,000 or more than 120,000 public chains, plus five repertoires with anomalous nucleotide sharing, were excluded from co-occurrence clustering. Here the immuneACCESS table is served through TCRdb, limited to in-frame sequences with V and J called. Missing clones are a known gap in these copies; in checked studies unresolved V genes cover under half, and the rest lacks a known reason. D and trimming were read from the DNA, whereas the V and J calls and clone size are those reported in that table. The sample table gives 75,000 to 85,000 clones. 3.5% to 4% of the sample is taken by the ten largest.

The CDR3 contains 15 residues, cysteine and phenylalanine counted. Solely the CDR3 DNA is kept, with 45 bases framed from the first base. From the germline V gene, CDR1 is SGHRS and CDR2 is YFSETQ. Germline trimming: 2 bases from V, 5 bases from J; junction bases outside gene matches: 6. The cohort consisted of 670 or so healthy bone marrow donors. At the time of sampling, every cohort member was nominally healthy, though immune exposures that went unrecorded were likely present. The donor was CMV seropositive and was included in the group of 250 to 350 seropositive cohort members. A peripheral blood sample was collected from each donor, and TCR beta sequencing was performed on peripheral blood mononuclear cells. The Qiagen DNeasy Blood Extraction Kit was used to extract genomic DNA from the blood cell samples. As for this clone: The target of this receptor is not known.

The paper as a whole reports these results and caveats: Several of the top co-occurrence clusters appeared to be linked to parvovirus B19, influenza, CMV and Epstein-Barr virus, according to a later analysis. According to a later analysis, most CMV-associated TCR beta chains appeared to be HLA-restricted, and the HLA associations seemed to be driven largely by CMV exposure. In a later analysis, some 17,000 TCR beta sequences were associated with specific HLA alleles at a false discovery rate of 0.05. The study listed 164 TCR beta chains as associated with cytomegalovirus. In a later analysis, HLA-associated TCR beta chains showed more clonal expansion and lower generation probabilities than non-associated chains that were equally common. Because the 87-base-pair reads could not distinguish some IMGT-functional V segments, including TRBV6-2 and TRBV6-3, those segments were excluded. Sequencing depth was assumed to be roughly uniform across donors in the presence/absence analyses, though that assumption may not hold. A group of highly shared sequence variants was considered likely to be a technical artifact of the sequencing pipeline. A further reported finding was that TCR beta sequences accurately predicted the HLA-A and HLA-B alleles for most subjects in the first cohort. Correlated functional status among segregating V segments might reflect linkage disequilibrium, but an unknown experimental factor could not be ruled out. Immune exposure information for the cohort was limited to CMV serostatus. Because some donors lacked HLA typing at each locus, the association tests relied only on the typed subset. Most TCR sequences were seen in very few donors, while some public TCRs were found in many individuals. When HLA alleles, especially DR and DQ, strongly co-occurred, TCR associations were difficult to assign to individual alleles. It was suggested by the authors that the approach could potentially be generalized to other disease states and immunological phenotypes. Seventeen rarely observed V segments, including chromosome 9 orphons, were excluded from the earlier analysis of approximately 500 of the donors because counts were too low. The classifier was reported to diagnose cytomegalovirus status with high specificity and sensitivity in both the original cohort and the validation cohort. A later genetic analysis associated a missense DCLRE1C variant with V-gene and J-gene trimming of TCR beta chains, and an independent cohort replicated the association. In a later analysis, the rate of TCR association differed among HLA loci, with DRB1 alleles having the most associated TCRs and HLA-C alleles having the fewest. This cohort had only TCR beta chains sequenced, and the lack of alpha or paired-chain data limited which features could be detected. Broadly in line with IMGT annotations, most TCR beta V segments showed up in productive rearrangements about 90% or about 30% of the time in an earlier analysis of approximately 600 of the donors. Compared with the approximately 600-donor mean, donors in an Asian-associated ancestry cluster had fewer N-insertions in productive TCRs, according to a later genetic analysis. A few of the identified cytomegalovirus-associated TCR beta chains were confirmed in vitro to be specific for cytomegalovirus antigens.

The V gene is TRBV5-1 and the J gene is TRBJ2-5, and TRBD2 matches 10 of the central bases. The sequenced sample consisted of PBMCs. The source is a man between 18 and 29 years old in good health and CMV-seropositive. At the DNA level, the sequence is TGCGCCAGCAGCTTCCAAGCGGGAGGGGTTGAGACCCAGTACTTC. The resulting protein is CASSFQAGGVETQYF.